This entry lists 24 T cell receptor beta chains sequenced from one sample in a study of vaccination and CD4 T cells after COVID-19. The Oncomine TCR Beta short-read assay sequenced DNA from cultured CD4+ T cells. TCRdb independently ran MiXCR on the PCR reads; one entry per CDR3 protein. This repertoire shows about 3,000 distinct CDR3 sequences, over 35% found once; its top ten account for roughly 30%. The treatment denotes: roughly 11-day PBMC culture with coronavirus spike peptide pools or control peptides (ViraFEST assay). Which antigens these TCRs recognize remains unknown. The sequenced sample consisted of CD4+ T cells from blood, cultured in vitro. The receptors derive from a human donor who had recovered from COVID-19.

The chain combines TRBV20-1 with TRBJ2-7, with 12 positions matching TRBD2. The CDR3 runs to 14 residues. The V and J ends lost 5 bases and 0 bases, in that order; junction bases with no gene match: 2. Germline CDR1 is DFQATT and CDR2 is SNEGSKA (reference sequence). The CDR3 sequence: CSAETSGSSYEQYF. The DNA of the CDR3 is TGCAGTGCTGAGACTAGCGGGAGCTCCTACGAGCAGTACTTC.

This rearrangement joins TRBV6-2 or TRBV6-3 to TRBJ1-1, with a possible D match to TRBD1 (5 bases). Germline CDR1 MNHEY, CDR2 SVGEGT. With 6 bases removed from V and 11 bases from J, the gap between germline ends came to 25 bases. The CDR3 totals 15 residues. The CDR3 region is CASSQAGLGPGEAFF. CDR3 sequence (DNA): TGTGCCAGCAGCCAGGCGGGGCTTGGGCCCGGGGAGGCTTTCTTT.

This rearrangement joins TRBV2 to TRBJ1-1; a possible D gene is TRBD1 (5 bases). The ends were cut back, 10 bases at V and 6 bases at J, with 24 bases in the middle. This CDR3 is 15 amino acids long. Germline CDR1 reads SNHLY; CDR2 reads FYNNEI. The DNA for the CDR3 is TGTGCCAACAAGCGGTTCGGGGGGGAAACCTCTGAAGCTTTCTTT. Protein sequence: CANKRFGGETSEAFF.

V is TRBV10-3 and J is TRBJ2-7, with D possibly TRBD2 on 5 matching bases. The germline V gene has CDR1 ENHRY and CDR2 SYGVKD. V shed 4 bases and J shed 2 bases, with 6 bases lying between them. The CDR3 is 12 amino acids. The CDR3 DNA reads as TGTGCCATCAGTGTCGGGACCTACGAGCAGTACTTC. Amino acid sequence: CAISVGTYEQYF.

This clonotype was observed a few times. The CDR3 bases are TGTGCCAGCACTGCGACGGTAAACTGGAGCAATCAGCCCCAGCATTTT. Protein: CASTATVNWSNQPQHF. The J gene is TRBJ1-5, the V gene TRBV6-1, with D unresolved. Germline V CDR1 and CDR2: MNHNS, SASEGT. Trimming took 7 bases from V and 1 from J, leaving 17 bases between them. The CDR3 sequence is 16 residues long.

This clonotype occurred a few times. This chain uses TRBV20-1 with TRBJ1-3; D unclear. The CDR3 is 12 residues long. With 6 bases removed from V and 4 bases from J, the gap between germline ends came to 10 bases. Germline V gives CDR1 DFQATT, CDR2 SNEGSKA (reference sequence). CDR3 sequence reads: CSATVWGNTIYF. The CDR3 nucleotides are TGCAGTGCCACCGTTTGGGGAAACACCATATATTTT.

The chain carries TRBV20-1 and TRBJ2-3, with D maybe TRBD2 (6 bases). Per germline, CDR1 DFQATT and CDR2 SNEGSKA (reference sequence). This CDR3 comprises 16 residues. Trimming removed 3 bases at V and 5 bases at J, with 21 bases between. The CDR3 spells CSARPGLTGYEDTQYF. The CDR3 DNA reads as TGCAGTGCTAGGCCCGGACTAACGGGGTACGAAGATACGCAGTATTTT.

The chain carries TRBV30 and TRBJ2-5, with TRBD2 as a possible D gene (7 bases). Between the trimmed V and J ends, which lost 4 bases and 5 bases, there was a span of 17 bases. The CDR3 contains 14 residues. Per the germline V gene, CDR1 is GTSNPN and CDR2 is SVGIG (reference sequence). The CDR3 region is CAWTVKGGTETQYF. The CDR3 DNA reads as TGTGCCTGGACAGTTAAGGGGGGGACGGAGACCCAGTACTTC.

The chain couples TRBV12-3 or TRBV12-4 to TRBJ1-5; 7 nucleotides match TRBD1. The length of the CDR3 is 13 residues. Trimming at V came to 6 bases and at J to 5 bases, leaving 4 bases not matched to a gene. CDR3: CASSQGGDQPQHF. Written as DNA, the CDR3 is TGTGCCAGCAGCCAGGGGGGGGATCAGCCCCAGCATTTT.

The chain is built from TRBV6-5 and TRBJ1-4; D ambiguous. Deletions cut 1 base from V and 1 base from J, with 7 bases between. CDR3 length equals 15 residues. Germline V gene lookup returns CDR1 MNHEY and CDR2 SVGAGI. CDR3 protein: CASSYFPVTNEKLFF. CDR3 sequence (DNA): TGTGCCAGCAGTTACTTCCCCGTAACTAATGAAAAACTGTTTTTT.

This clonotype has more than one count but fewer than ten. V gene TRBV4-1 combines with J gene TRBJ1-5; a weak D match, TRBD1 (5 bases). The V end lost 2 bases, the J end lost 5 bases, and 10 bases lay between the germline ends. Germline CDR1 is MGHRA and CDR2 is YSYEKL. The CDR3 consists of 14 residues. CDR3 sequence reads: CASSQSGLDQPQHF. The CDR3 coding sequence is TGCGCCAGCAGCCAATCGGGACTGGATCAGCCCCAGCATTTT.

This clonotype is labeled hyperexpanded. This chain uses TRBV20-1 with TRBJ1-5; a possible D gene is TRBD1 (5 bases). The germline V gene encodes CDR1 DFQATT and CDR2 SNEGSKA (reference sequence). The CDR3 has 13 amino acids. V was clipped by 7 bases and J by 4 bases, with 14 bases between them. Written as DNA, the CDR3 is TGCAGTGGGCTGGGACCTGGGAATCAGCCCCAGCATTTT. Amino acid sequence: CSGLGPGNQPQHF.

This clonotype is medium-sized. An end of the junction does not agree with germline; a read error may underlie this. This chain links TRBV20-1 with TRBJ2-4, with TRBD1 identical over 9 bases. The CDR3 sequence is 13 residues long. Germline assignment: CDR1 DFQATT and CDR2 SNEGSKA (reference sequence). As DNA, the CDR3 is TGCAGTGCTAGCCCGTCCTCCGGGACAGGGAGGGACTTC. Translation: CSASPSSGTGRDF.

The rearrangement links TRBV30 to TRBJ2-1; no firm D call. The CDR3 is 11 residues long. Deletions cut 3 bases from V and 7 bases from J, with 7 bases between. Germline CDR1 and CDR2: GTSNPN and SVGIG (reference sequence). The CDR3 spells CAWSLENEQFF. CDR3 nucleotides: TGTGCCTGGAGCCTAGAGAATGAGCAGTTCTTC.

This clonotype has more than one count but fewer than ten. The chain employs TRBV4-2 and TRBJ2-3; no firm D call. This CDR3 contains 11 residues. The V gene lost 8 bases and the J gene lost 4 bases, with 7 bases spanning the gap. Germline V CDR1 and CDR2: LGHNA, YNFKEQ. The CDR3 sequence is CASRSADTQYF. CDR3 DNA sequence: TGTGCCAGCCGGAGCGCAGATACGCAGTATTTT.

This clonotype has a single count. Mismatch with germline at one junction end may stem from a read error. V is TRBV6-5 and J is TRBJ1-6; 7 bases map to TRBD1. The CDR3 is made up of 18 amino acids. Germline-derived CDR1 and CDR2 are MNHEY and SVGAGI. The CDR3 coding sequence is TGTGCCAGCAGTTACGGAGGACAGGAGAGCTCCTATAATACACCCCTCCACTTT. This gives the protein CASSYGGQESSYNTPLHF.

The CDR3 DNA follows: TGTGCCAGCACGAGTCTGGGAATATATGGCTACACCTTC. Encoded protein: CASTSLGIYGYTF. This chain connects TRBV2 to TRBJ1-2; no clear D. In germline, CDR1 is SNHLY, CDR2 FYNNEI. This CDR3 is built from 13 residues. V was trimmed by 7 bases and J by 5 bases, leaving 14 bases between them.

This clonotype was observed a few times. CDR3 sequence: CATSSLWTGNPGELFF. In DNA, the CDR3 is TGTGCCACCAGCAGCCTCTGGACAGGGAATCCCGGGGAGCTGTTTTTT. The chain couples TRBV15 to TRBJ2-2; TRBD1 matches 8 bases. The CDR3 consists of 16 residues. Germline V gene data show CDR1 as LNHNV and CDR2 as YYDKDF (reference sequence). With 3 bases clipped from V and 6 bases from J, the junction kept 9 bases outside the gene matches.

V is TRBV7-9 and J is TRBJ1-1, with a tentative D call TRBD1 (6 bases). Trimming removed 1 base from V and 0 bases from J, with 12 bases in between. The CDR3 has 16 amino acids. Looked up from germline, CDR1 is SEHNR and CDR2 is FQNEAQ (reference sequence). CDR3 DNA: TGTGCCAGCAGCTTAGTTTGGGGGGCAATGAACACTGAAGCTTTCTTT. Its translation: CASSLVWGAMNTEAFF. Together with reference TRBV7-9 and TRBJ1-1, the CDR3 gives the full variable domain: DTGVSQNPRHKITKRGQNVTFRCDPISEHNRLYWYRQTLGQGPEFLTYFQNEAQLEKSRLLSDRFSAERPKGSFSTLEIQRTEQGDSAMYLCASSLVWGAMNTEAFFGQGTRLTVV.

The sample holds a few counts of this clonotype. V usage is TRBV2 and J usage is TRBJ2-2; D could derive from TRBD1 or TRBD2 (6 bases each). CDR1 is SNHLY and CDR2 is FYNNEI in the germline V gene. V was clipped by 10 bases and J by 4 bases, with 16 bases between them. The length of the CDR3 is 14 residues. The CDR3 DNA follows: TGTGCCACCGCTGGGGGGCGTAGCACCGGGGAGCTGTTTTTT. This encodes CATAGGRSTGELFF.

This chain uses TRBV5-6 with TRBJ1-6, with D maybe TRBD1 (5 bases). V was cut by 4 bases and J by 7 bases, with 18 bases left in between. The CDR3 covers 16 residues. Germline CDR1 SGHDT, CDR2 YYEEEE. The CDR3 spells CASSPVDPGPNSPLHF. For the CDR3, the DNA is TGTGCCAGCAGCCCGGTCGACCCGGGACCCAATTCACCCCTCCACTTT.

The J gene is TRBJ2-3, the V gene TRBV20-1; TRBD2 might be the D (6 bases). The CDR3 consists of 14 residues. Trimming took off 5 bases at V and 2 bases at J, with 14 bases between the two ends. Germline V gene data show CDR1 as DFQATT and CDR2 as SNEGSKA (reference sequence). The chain's CDR3 is CSARFGGNTDTQYF. DNA for the CDR3: TGCAGTGCTCGATTTGGCGGGAACACAGATACGCAGTATTTT.

The V call is TRBV9, the J call TRBJ1-1; 10 bases are shared with TRBD1. Germline lookup yields CDR1 SGDLS and CDR2 YYNGEE. The CDR3 is made up of 16 amino acids. J gave up 0 bases and V 4 bases, and 6 bases lay outside the gene matches. The CDR3 DNA reads TGTGCCAGCAGCAGACAGGGGGCTACCCTGAACACTGAAGCTTTCTTT. Protein sequence: CASSRQGATLNTEAFF.

The CDR3 here is CASKGSGGAATEAFF. Here the CDR3 DNA reads TGTGCCAGCAAAGGCTCCGGGGGCGCGGCCACTGAAGCTTTCTTT. The rearrangement uses TRBV6-1 and TRBJ1-1; perhaps TRBD1 as D (6 bases). Germline V CDR1 and CDR2: MNHNS, SASEGT. This CDR3 spans 15 amino acids. Trimming took off 7 bases at V and 4 bases at J, with 19 bases between the two ends.